This T cell receptor beta chain stems from a study of a mutant IDH1 vaccine in newly diagnosed glioma. Study context: Week 35 held visit V12, while week 47 held visit V13. General study points: Vaccination elicited immune responses in 93.3% of patients. Top-clonotype changes in peripheral T cells seemed unrelated to pseudoprogression.

The CDR3 is 16 amino acids. V lost 5 bases to trimming and J lost 3 bases; unmatched junction nucleotides: 8. CDR1 and CDR2 (germline): SEHNR, FQNEAQ (reference sequence). Time point described: week 47, end of study. The content of each vaccine dose was 300 ug of mutant IDH1 20-mer peptide, and topical imiquimod accompanied it. The study enrolled donors with new WHO grade 3 or 4 IDH1-mutant, ATRX-lost astrocytomas. Remarks on this clone: The antigen remains unidentified.

Using immunoSEQ multiplex PCR, the repertoire was profiled, and TCRdb retains in-frame clones only, with some absent. The table includes tens of thousands of clones, around four fifths detected once. Material: PBMCs, obtained from a glioma patient whose treatment included an IDH1 peptide vaccine. V gene TRBV7-9 combines with J gene TRBJ2-1; TRBD2 agrees at 9 bases. The clonotype comes from a woman between 45 and 65 years old with glioma. CDR3 coding DNA: TGTGCCAGCAGCCGAATAGCGGGGGTAATCTACAATGAGCAGTTCTTC. It yields the protein CASSRIAGVIYNEQFF.